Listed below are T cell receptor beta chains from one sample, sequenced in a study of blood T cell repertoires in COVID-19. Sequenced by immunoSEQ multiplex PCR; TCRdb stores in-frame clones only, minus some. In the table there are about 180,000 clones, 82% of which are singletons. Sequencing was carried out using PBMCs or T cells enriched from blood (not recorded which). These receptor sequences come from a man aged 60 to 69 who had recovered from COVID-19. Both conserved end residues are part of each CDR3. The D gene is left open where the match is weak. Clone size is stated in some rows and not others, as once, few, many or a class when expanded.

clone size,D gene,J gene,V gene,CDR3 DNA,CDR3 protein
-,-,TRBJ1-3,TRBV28,TGTGCCAGCATAGGCACCAGGGGTGGAAACACCATATATTTT,CASIGTRGGNTIYF
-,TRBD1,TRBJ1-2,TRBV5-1,TGCGCCAGCAGCGAAACCAGGACAGGGGGCGGTAGCTATGGCTACACCTTC,CASSETRTGGGSYGYTF
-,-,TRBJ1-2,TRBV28,TGTGCCAGCAGTTTAAGAGGGAACTATGGCTACACCTTC,CASSLRGNYGYTF
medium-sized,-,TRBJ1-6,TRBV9,TGTGCCAGCAGCGTAGCGGAGTCACCCCTCCACTTT,CASSVAESPLHF
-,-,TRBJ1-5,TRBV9,TGTGCCAGCAGCGTAGGTCCAGTCGGCAATCAGCCCCAGCATTTT,CASSVGPVGNQPQHF
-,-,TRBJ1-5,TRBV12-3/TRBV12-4,TGTGCCAGCAGTTTTGGTAAGAGTCAGCCCCAGCATTTT,CASSFGKSQPQHF
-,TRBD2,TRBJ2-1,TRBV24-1,TGTGCCACCAGTGGAGCTAGCGGGAGTTTGGGTGAGCAGTTCTTC,CATSGASGSLGEQFF
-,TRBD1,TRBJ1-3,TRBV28,TGTGCCAGCACCACAGGGGACTCTGGAAACACCATATATTTT,CASTTGDSGNTIYF
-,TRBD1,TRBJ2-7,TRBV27,TGTGCCAGCAGTCCGTGGGACAGCTCCTACGAGCAGTACTTC,CASSPWDSSYEQYF
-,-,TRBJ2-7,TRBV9,TGTGCCAGCAGCGTAGGGGAGAAGACCTACGAGCAGTACTTC,CASSVGEKTYEQYF
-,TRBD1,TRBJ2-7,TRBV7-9,TGTGCCAGCAGCCGGAGGACAGGGAGATACGAGCAGTACTTC,CASSRRTGRYEQYF
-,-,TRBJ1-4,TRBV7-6,TGTGCCAGCAGTCCGCGGCCGAGGGGGAATGAAAAACTGTTTTTT,CASSPRPRGNEKLFF
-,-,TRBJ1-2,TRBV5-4,TGTGCCAGCAGCTTGACAGGGCAGAACTATGGCTACACCTTC,CASSLTGQNYGYTF
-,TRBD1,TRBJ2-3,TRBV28,TGTGCCAGCAGTTCTCCGGGACAGGGAACAGATACGCAGTATTTT,CASSSPGQGTDTQYF
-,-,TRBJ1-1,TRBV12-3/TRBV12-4,TGTGCCAGCAGTCGCCGGGGAGTCACTGAAGCTTTCTTT,CASSRRGVTEAFF
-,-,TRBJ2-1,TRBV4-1,TGCGCCAGCAGCTCAGCGGGTTCCTCCTACAATGAGCAGTTCTTC,CASSSAGSSYNEQFF
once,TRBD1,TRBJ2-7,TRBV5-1,TGCGCCAGCAGCTGGGACAGCTACGAGCAGTACTTC,CASSWDSYEQYF
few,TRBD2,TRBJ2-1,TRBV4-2,TGTGCCAGCAGCCAAGTCCGGAGCGGGGTTTACAATGAGCAGTTCTTC,CASSQVRSGVYNEQFF